This is a list of T cell receptor beta chains from one sample in a study of T cells in Graves' hyperthyroidism and ophthalmopathy. TCRdb reprocessed the multiplex PCR reads with MiXCR, giving one entry per CDR3 protein. The sample records more than 550,000 distinct CDR3 sequences, nearly 45% being singletons. Sequencing was performed on peripheral blood or thyroid tissue (not recorded which). These receptors all come from an adult man with Graves' disease, either hyperthyroidism or ophthalmopathy (not recorded which). The CDR3 runs from the conserved cysteine through the conserved F or W. Each record gives: clone size, D gene, J gene, V gene, CDR3 protein, CDR3 DNA. A D gene is named only where the DNA matches it firmly. Some rows have no size entry. The others give once, few or many, or a class for an expanded clone.

- TRBD2 TRBJ2-7 TRBV10-3 CAISEGTSELYEQYF TGTGCCATCAGTGAGGGGACTAGCGAACTCTACGAGCAGTACTTC
few - TRBJ2-5 TRBV20-1 CSVSSRGGWETQYF TGCAGTGTCAGCAGTAGGGGTGGGTGGGAGACCCAGTACTTC
- - TRBJ1-2 TRBV7-9 CASSPLEGQNYGYTF TGTGCCAGCAGCCCTCTGGAAGGGCAGAACTATGGCTACACCTTC
few - TRBJ2-7 TRBV14 CASTQTGRHYEQYF TGTGCCAGCACCCAAACGGGACGGCACTACGAGCAGTACTTC
many TRBD2 TRBJ2-7 TRBV7-3 CASSPGLVSYEQYF TGTGCCAGCAGCCCCGGACTAGTCAGCTACGAGCAGTACTTC
- - TRBJ1-6 TRBV2 CASSDDGGYNSPLHF TGTGCCAGCAGTGATGACGGGGGATATAATTCACCCCTCCACTTT
- - TRBJ1-3 TRBV20-1 CSARDPGRISGNTIYF TGCAGTGCTAGAGATCCGGGACGGATCTCTGGAAACACCATATATTTT
- TRBD2 TRBJ2-1 TRBV24-1 CATSDPASGSRHNEQFF TGTGCCACCAGTGACCCGGCTAGCGGGAGCCGACACAATGAGCAGTTCTTC
- - TRBJ1-3 TRBV7-8 CASSQQGSSGNTIYF TGTGCCAGCAGCCAACAGGGAAGCTCTGGAAACACCATATATTTT
many - TRBJ1-1 TRBV12-3/TRBV12-4 CASRPTTGNTEAFF TGTGCCAGCAGGCCTACGACAGGGAACACTGAAGCTTTCTTT
- - TRBJ1-4 TRBV6-5 CASSYLGVIEKLFF TGTGCCAGCAGTTACCTGGGAGTGATTGAAAAACTGTTTTTT
- - TRBJ2-2 TRBV10-3 CAIGQTAAGELFF TGTGCCATCGGGCAAACAGCGGCCGGGGAGCTGTTTTTT
few - TRBJ1-1 TRBV5-8 CASSSRQVEAFF TGTGCCAGCAGCTCCCGACAGGTTGAAGCTTTCTTT
- TRBD1 TRBJ2-5 TRBV7-7 CASGFGQGETQYF TGTGCTAGCGGCTTTGGACAGGGTGAGACCCAGTACTTC
many - TRBJ1-2 TRBV15 CATSTEGAKGTHYGYTF TGTGCCACCTCGACCGAGGGTGCGAAAGGGACGCACTATGGCTACACCTTC
many - TRBJ2-5 TRBV24-1 CATSDRDFGQETQYF TGTGCCACCAGTGACCGGGACTTTGGGCAAGAGACCCAGTACTTC
once TRBD1 TRBJ1-2 TRBV24-1 CATSVPRQGRDGYTF TGTGCCACCAGCGTCCCCCGACAGGGCCGGGACGGCTACACCTTC
many - TRBJ1-6 TRBV2 CASIGDSSNSPLHF TGTGCCAGCATCGGAGACAGCAGTAATTCACCCCTCCACTTT
few TRBD1 TRBJ2-7 TRBV7-8 CASSLGTGGAAYYEQYF TGTGCCAGCAGCTTAGGGACAGGGGGTGCAGCTTACTACGAGCAGTACTTC
- TRBD1 TRBJ1-6 TRBV2 CASVGGQGNSPLHF TGTGCCAGCGTGGGAGGACAGGGGAATTCACCCCTCCACTTT
many - TRBJ1-4 TRBV2 CASSSSQGKTNEKLFF TGTGCCAGCAGCTCCTCACAGGGTAAAACTAATGAAAAACTGTTTTTT
- TRBD2 TRBJ2-1 TRBV20-1 CSARSTSGSKLNEQFF TGCAGTGCTAGGTCGACTAGCGGGAGCAAACTGAATGAGCAGTTCTTC
few TRBD1 TRBJ2-5 TRBV10-3 CASSEVRDRGYF TGTGCCAGCAGTGAAGTCCGGGACAGGGGTTACTTC
many TRBD1 TRBJ1-4 TRBV10-3 CASSGQHNEKLFF TGTGCCAGCTCGGGACAGCATAATGAAAAACTGTTTTTT
few - TRBJ1-5 TRBV20-1 CSARAGHIYSNQPQHF TGCAGTGCTAGAGCGGGACATATCTATAGCAATCAGCCCCAGCATTTT
- - TRBJ1-4 TRBV4-2 CASSTAINEKLFF TGTGCCAGCAGTACAGCGATTAATGAAAAACTGTTTTTT
- TRBD1 TRBJ1-1 TRBV7-9 CASSPTLGQETEAFF TGTGCCAGCAGCCCCACATTAGGACAGGAGACTGAAGCTTTCTTT
once TRBD1 TRBJ2-5 TRBV11-2 CASSDRPQDRGETQYF TGTGCCAGCAGTGATAGGCCCCAGGACAGGGGAGAGACCCAGTACTTC
- - TRBJ2-7 TRBV10-3 CASSPFLGDEQYF TGTGCCAGCTCCCCCTTTCTAGGCGACGAGCAGTACTTC
- TRBD1 TRBJ1-1 TRBV19 CASIFDRASEAFF TGTGCCAGTATTTTTGACAGGGCTTCTGAAGCTTTCTTT
- - TRBJ1-5 TRBV10-3 CAISEFAGTSNQPQHF TGTGCCATCAGTGAGTTTGCAGGGACAAGCAATCAGCCCCAGCATTTT
- - TRBJ1-1 TRBV9 CASSHWTSPDEAFF TGTGCCAGCAGCCATTGGACGTCCCCGGATGAAGCTTTCTTT
- TRBD2 TRBJ2-7 TRBV7-3 CASSYSTGGGTSGIEQYF TGTGCCAGCAGTTACTCGACGGGGGGGGGGACTAGCGGGATAGAGCAGTACTTC
few - TRBJ1-1 TRBV20-1 CSARDQGDTEAFF TGCAGTGCTAGAGATCAAGGGGACACTGAAGCTTTCTTT
many - TRBJ1-1 TRBV29-1 CSVEGPGNTEAFF TGCAGCGTTGAGGGGCCGGGGAACACTGAAGCTTTCTTT
many - TRBJ1-4 TRBV2 CASNVGTTNEKLFF TGTGCCAGCAACGTCGGGACAACTAATGAAAAACTGTTTTTT
many - TRBJ1-1 TRBV12-3/TRBV12-4 CASSLNRDEAFF TGTGCCAGCAGTCTCAACCGTGATGAAGCTTTCTTT
few TRBD2 TRBJ2-5 TRBV19 CASSIVRTGGQETQYF TGTGCCAGTAGTATAGTCAGAACGGGGGGTCAAGAGACCCAGTACTTC
- TRBD2 TRBJ2-7 TRBV20-1 CSARGERERDEQYF TGCAGTGCTAGAGGAGAGCGGGAGAGGGACGAGCAGTACTTC
few - TRBJ2-5 TRBV29-1 CSVVRARVAGGVTETQYF TGCAGCGTTGTCCGAGCCCGCGTGGCAGGAGGAGTCACGGAGACCCAGTACTTC
many - TRBJ1-6 TRBV7-9 CASSLVGFESPLHF TGTGCCAGCAGCTTAGTCGGGTTCGAATCACCCCTCCACTTT
- TRBD1 TRBJ1-1 TRBV7-2 CASSPTFRDRGSRGTEAFF TGTGCCAGCAGCCCCACCTTCCGGGACAGGGGATCCCGAGGCACTGAAGCTTTCTTT
once TRBD1 TRBJ1-1 TRBV7-9 CASSHRTGLNTEAFF TGTGCCAGCTCCCACCGGACAGGTCTGAACACTGAAGCTTTCTTT
many - TRBJ1-4 TRBV12-3/TRBV12-4 CASSDTTVEKLFF TGTGCCAGCAGTGATACTACGGTTGAAAAACTGTTTTTT